These T cell receptor beta chains were read from a single sample in a study of CD8 T cells in ankylosing spondylitis. TCRdb reprocessed the 5' RACE reads with MiXCR, giving one entry per CDR3 protein. Of about 90,000 distinct CDR3 sequences in the sample, 27% are singletons; the top ten hold approximately 59%. The sequencing sample was made of blood, either unsorted or a sorted T cell fraction (not recorded which). Receptor source: a male donor with ankylosing spondylitis or in good health (not recorded which). The CDR3 runs from the conserved cysteine through the conserved F or W. Fields, in order: J gene, clone size, CDR3 length, V gene, D gene, CDR3 DNA, CDR3 protein. D genes are given only for firm matches. Clone size, where shown, is once, few, many, or a class for clones that have expanded.

j_gene: TRBJ1-3; abundance: few; len: 16; v_gene: TRBV4-2; d_gene: NA; CDR3nt: TGTGCCAGCAGCCAACTATTTAGGGACTCTGGAAACACCATATATTTT; CDR3aa: CASSQLFRDSGNTIYF
j_gene: TRBJ2-2; abundance: few; len: 14; v_gene: TRBV20-1; d_gene: NA; CDR3nt: TGCAGTGCTAGATGGAGAAAGAACACCGGGGAGCTGTTTTTT; CDR3aa: CSARWRKNTGELFF
j_gene: TRBJ1-2; abundance: NA; len: 14; v_gene: TRBV6-1; d_gene: TRBD1; CDR3nt: TGTGCCAGCAGTGAACAGGGGGGGGGCTATGGCTACACCTTC; CDR3aa: CASSEQGGGYGYTF
j_gene: TRBJ2-7; abundance: NA; len: 13; v_gene: TRBV6-1; d_gene: TRBD2; CDR3nt: TGTGCCAGCAGGGGGGGGGAGAGGGGCGAGCAGTACTTC; CDR3aa: CASRGGERGEQYF
j_gene: TRBJ1-1; abundance: NA; len: 15; v_gene: TRBV6-1; d_gene: NA; CDR3nt: TGTGCCAGCAACCCGCGGCAGGGTCTGAACACTGAAGCTTTCTTT; CDR3aa: CASNPRQGLNTEAFF
j_gene: TRBJ2-7; abundance: few; len: 11; v_gene: TRBV20-1; d_gene: NA; CDR3nt: TGCAGTGCTACCCAGGGGAGCGAGCAGTACTTC; CDR3aa: CSATQGSEQYF
j_gene: TRBJ1-2; abundance: NA; len: 14; v_gene: TRBV15; d_gene: NA; CDR3nt: TGTGCCACCAGCAGAGATCAAGTGACAACCCATTACACCTTC; CDR3aa: CATSRDQVTTHYTF
j_gene: TRBJ2-7; abundance: NA; len: 13; v_gene: TRBV7-8; d_gene: NA; CDR3nt: TGTGCCAGCAGCTTTGAAGGGGACTACGAGCAGTACTTC; CDR3aa: CASSFEGDYEQYF
j_gene: TRBJ2-3; abundance: NA; len: 11; v_gene: TRBV9; d_gene: NA; CDR3nt: TGTGCCAGCAGCGGAGGAGGTACGCAGTATTTT; CDR3aa: CASSGGGTQYF
j_gene: TRBJ2-4; abundance: NA; len: 11; v_gene: TRBV20-1; d_gene: TRBD1; CDR3nt: TGCCTCGGACAGGGTGGGGACATTCAGTACTTC; CDR3aa: CLGQGGDIQYF
j_gene: TRBJ1-2; abundance: NA; len: 14; v_gene: TRBV6-5; d_gene: NA; CDR3nt: TGTGCCAGCAGTTCGATCCGGGAGAACTATGGCTACACCTTC; CDR3aa: CASSSIRENYGYTF
j_gene: TRBJ1-2; abundance: many; len: 11; v_gene: TRBV12-3/TRBV12-4; d_gene: NA; CDR3nt: TGTGCCAGCAGTTTGGATTTGGCCTACACCTTC; CDR3aa: CASSLDLAYTF
j_gene: TRBJ2-5; abundance: many; len: 14; v_gene: TRBV9; d_gene: NA; CDR3nt: TGTGCCAGCAGCGTAGGGGTGGCCGAGGAGACCCAGTACTTC; CDR3aa: CASSVGVAEETQYF
j_gene: TRBJ2-7; abundance: few; len: 14; v_gene: TRBV20-1; d_gene: NA; CDR3nt: TGCAGTGCTAGAGATCGCCAGGGCCTTTACGAGCAGTACTTC; CDR3aa: CSARDRQGLYEQYF
j_gene: TRBJ1-5; abundance: few; len: 15; v_gene: TRBV19; d_gene: NA; CDR3nt: TGTGCCAGTAGTATCTGGATTCTTAGCAATCAGCCCCAGCATTTT; CDR3aa: CASSIWILSNQPQHF
j_gene: TRBJ2-5; abundance: NA; len: 17; v_gene: TRBV27; d_gene: TRBD2; CDR3nt: TGTGCCAGCAGTTCCTGGAAGGGACTAGCGACCCAAGAGACCCAGTACTTC; CDR3aa: CASSSWKGLATQETQYF
j_gene: TRBJ1-1; abundance: NA; len: 17; v_gene: TRBV9; d_gene: NA; CDR3nt: TGTGCCAGCAGCGTAGACCCTTGGACAAAGATGAACACTGAAGCTTTCTTT; CDR3aa: CASSVDPWTKMNTEAFF